Presented here are 24 T cell receptor beta chains from one specimen sequenced in a study of T cell clusters in autoimmune cytopenias. About 37,500 genome equivalents of blood DNA were amplified for TRB. TRB rearrangements were amplified by touch-down multiplex PCR with mixed TRB-A/B primers. Following a re-call of the multiplex PCR reads, TCRdb has one entry per CDR3 protein and lacks DNA. The sample table includes 2,000 or so distinct CDR3 sequences. What was sequenced was peripheral blood. These TCRs come from a human donor with an autoimmune cytopenia or autoimmune hepatitis (not recorded which).

By frequency, this clonotype is large (0.1 to 1%). The gene calls are TRBV29-1 and TRBJ2-7; TCRdb's D call, TRBD1, is unchecked because there is no DNA. The germline gives CDR1 SQVTM, CDR2 ANQGSEA. This CDR3 is built from 15 residues. CDR3 region: CSVGSGTAFSYEQYF.

The gene calls are TRBV5-1 and TRBJ2-1; TCRdb's D call of TRBD2 is untestable without DNA. CDR1 is SGHRS, CDR2 YFSETQ, per germline. The CDR3 is 15 amino acids. CDR3 sequence: CASSVPGLAHNEQFF. The full variable domain, its missing parts supplied by reference TRBV5-1 and TRBJ2-1, is KAGVTQTPRYLIKTRGQQVTLSCSPISGHRSVSWYQQTPGQGLQFLFEYFSETQRNKGNFPGRFSGRQFSNSRSEMNVSTLELGDSALYLCASSVPGLAHNEQFFGPGTRLTVL.

This clonotype counts as medium-sized by frequency. The chain combines TRBV19 with TRBJ1-5; no DNA is available, so the TRBD1 call from TCRdb remains unchecked. This CDR3 comprises 14 residues. In germline, CDR1 is LNHDA, CDR2 SQIVND (reference sequence). This chain's CDR3 is CASSIQGGDQPQHF.

This clonotype is classed as medium-sized (0.01 to 0.1%) by frequency. This rearrangement joins TRBV6-6 to TRBJ1-2. CDR1 MNHNY and CDR2 SVGAGI come from the germline V gene (reference sequence). The CDR3 is 12 residues long. CDR3 residues: CASSYGRNGYTF.

This clonotype is medium-sized by frequency. The chain carries TRBV30 and TRBJ2-1; the D call of TRBD2 rests on TCRdb alone, since no DNA is present to check it. From germline, CDR1 is GTSNPN and CDR2 SVGIG (reference sequence). This CDR3 contains 15 residues. CDR3 region: CAWSRSSGMYNEQFF.

This rearrangement joins TRBV20-1 to TRBJ1-2; TCRdb indicates TRBD1, and absent DNA this call remains unverified. CDR1 is DFQATT and CDR2 is SNEGSKA in the germline V gene (reference sequence). The CDR3 covers 13 residues. CDR3 sequence: CSAPTGTAYGYTF.

The rearrangement joins TRBV27 to TRBJ2-7; TCRdb names TRBD1, which stays unverified in the absence of DNA. Germline CDR1 MNHEY, CDR2 SMNVEV (reference sequence). The CDR3 contains 13 residues. The CDR3 protein is CASRKGARDEQYF.

According to its frequency, this clonotype is medium-sized (0.01 to 0.1%). The V gene is TRBV6-5, the J gene TRBJ2-1; without DNA, the TCRdb call of TRBD2 cannot be checked. The CDR3 totals 14 residues. Germline CDR1 MNHEY, CDR2 SVGAGI. CDR3 residues: CASRVAGVLDEQFF.

This clonotype is identified as medium-sized from frequency. The chain carries TRBV12-3 or TRBV12-4 and TRBJ2-7; there is no DNA to check the TCRdb D call of TRBD1. The CDR3 sequence is 15 residues long. CDR3 region: CASAVFPTGSYEQYF.

This clonotype registers medium-sized by frequency. This rearrangement joins TRBV5-1 to TRBJ1-2. CDR1 SGHRS and CDR2 YFSETQ come from the germline V gene. The CDR3 spans 12 residues. This CDR3 reads CASSGDNYGYTF.

This clonotype registers medium-sized by frequency. Here the CDR3 reads CASSPSWTTGGELFF. The chain couples TRBV7-2 to TRBJ2-2; TCRdb returns TRBD1, unconfirmable since there is no DNA. The CDR3 is 15 amino acids. Germline assignment: CDR1 SGHTA and CDR2 FQGNSA. Supplemented by reference TRBV7-2 and TRBJ2-2, the full variable domain reads GAGVSQSPSNKVTEKGKDVELRCDPISGHTALYWYRQSLGQGLEFLIYFQGNSAPDKSGLPSDRFSAERTGGSVSTLTIQRTQQEDSAVYLCASSPSWTTGGELFFGEGSRLTVL.

Considering frequency, this clonotype is medium-sized (0.01 to 0.1%). The chain uses TRBV6-5 and TRBJ2-7. The CDR3 contains 16 residues. In germline, CDR1 is MNHEY, CDR2 SVGAGI. Here the CDR3 reads CASSYSERGGSYEQYF.

V and J are TRBV5-1 and TRBJ2-3; the TCRdb D gene call, TRBD2, has no DNA to confirm it. The germline CDR1 and CDR2 sequences are SGHRS and YFSETQ. This CDR3 is built from 15 residues. This chain's CDR3 is CASSGSGRSADTQYF. The full variable domain, rest sourced from reference TRBV5-1 and TRBJ2-3, is KAGVTQTPRYLIKTRGQQVTLSCSPISGHRSVSWYQQTPGQGLQFLFEYFSETQRNKGNFPGRFSGRQFSNSRSEMNVSTLELGDSALYLCASSGSGRSADTQYFGPGTRLTVL.

In terms of frequency, this clonotype is medium-sized. CDR3 in amino acids: CASSGEGWKTQYF. The J gene is TRBJ2-5, the V gene TRBV18; checking the TCRdb D call of TRBD2 is not possible without DNA. This CDR3 contains 13 residues. Germline-derived CDR1 and CDR2 are KGHSH and LQKENI.

This sequence joins TRBV5-1 and TRBJ2-1; without DNA, the TCRdb call of TRBD1 cannot be checked. There are 14 residues in the CDR3. Germline V gene lookup returns CDR1 SGHRS and CDR2 YFSETQ. The CDR3 sequence is CASSWTGGTDEQFF.

This clonotype is labeled large based on frequency. The CDR3 sequence: CAWTSVGLGSPLHF. This chain joins TRBV30 and TRBJ1-6; TCRdb's D gene call, TRBD1, goes unchecked for lack of DNA. This CDR3 contains 14 residues. Germline V gene lookup returns CDR1 GTSNPN and CDR2 SVGIG (reference sequence).

This clonotype is deemed medium-sized by its frequency. The chain is built from TRBV19 and TRBJ1-6; TCRdb picks TRBD1, but there is no DNA to check that call. The V gene's germline CDR1 is LNHDA and CDR2 SQIVND (reference sequence). The length of the CDR3 is 17 residues. The CDR3 spells CASSLRQMFLYNSPLHF.

The chain combines TRBV12-3 or TRBV12-4 with TRBJ1-5. The CDR3 consists of 15 residues. This CDR3 is CASSFREYSNQPQHF.

V and J are TRBV7-9 and TRBJ1-1. CDR1 is SEHNR, CDR2 FQNEAQ, per germline (reference sequence). This CDR3 spans 14 amino acids. CDR3 amino acids: CASSFHQKNTEAFF.

The rearrangement uses TRBV7-9 and TRBJ1-2. The CDR3 sequence is 13 residues long. CDR1 is SEHNR, CDR2 FQNEAQ, per germline (reference sequence). This CDR3 reads CASSSDTNYGYTF. Looking up the rest from reference TRBV7-9 and TRBJ1-2 gives the full variable domain: DTGVSQNPRHKITKRGQNVTFRCDPISEHNRLYWYRQTLGQGPEFLTYFQNEAQLEKSRLLSDRFSAERPKGSFSTLEIQRTEQGDSAMYLCASSSDTNYGYTFGSGTRLTVV.

The chain links TRBV19 to TRBJ2-7; the TRBD2 assignment by TCRdb is unverifiable without DNA. Germline V gives CDR1 LNHDA, CDR2 SQIVND (reference sequence). The CDR3 runs 16 residues. The CDR3 protein is CASSFGTSGRVTEQYF.

This clonotype is deemed medium-sized by its frequency. V is TRBV18 and J is TRBJ1-1; TCRdb's D call of TRBD1 is untestable without DNA. CDR3 length: 15 residues. Germline CDR1 reads KGHSH; CDR2 reads LQKENI. The CDR3 protein is CASSPLDRVNTEAFF.

This rearrangement joins TRBV10-3 to TRBJ2-7. This CDR3 is built from 13 residues. From germline, CDR1 is ENHRY and CDR2 SYGVKD. CDR3 region: CAIRGGSAYEQYF.

This clonotype is classed as medium-sized (0.01 to 0.1%) by frequency. The chain couples TRBV12-3 or TRBV12-4 to TRBJ2-7; without DNA, the TCRdb call of TRBD2 cannot be checked. The CDR3 covers 14 residues. Here the CDR3 reads CASRATGPRYEQYF.